The 26 T cell receptor beta chains presented below share a single source sample, sequenced in a study of cytomegalovirus exposure and HLA in healthy donors. 60 Vbeta and 13 Jbeta primers were used in PCR. Generated by immunoSEQ multiplex PCR, the TCRdb table keeps only in-frame clones and is missing some. The table includes under 200,000 clones, under 80% detected once. Sample: PBMCs. These receptors all come from a woman aged 30 to 39 in good health and CMV-seronegative.

The J gene is TRBJ1-3, the V gene TRBV7-8; 10 positions match TRBD1. Germline assignment: CDR1 SGHVS and CDR2 FQNEAQ. V lost 5 bases to trimming and J lost 0 bases; unmatched junction nucleotides: 7. The CDR3 is made up of 17 amino acids. This chain's CDR3 is CASSPRDRGFSGNTIYF. CDR3 coding DNA: TGTGCCAGCAGCCCCCGGGACAGGGGCTTCTCTGGAAACACCATATATTTT.

This chain connects TRBV13 to TRBJ1-4; D uncertain. The CDR3 length is 15 residues. CDR1 and CDR2 from the germline V gene are PRHDT and FYEKMQ (reference sequence). The V end lost 5 bases, the J end lost 8 bases, and 18 bases lay between the germline ends. The CDR3 bases are TGTGCCAGCAGCCCCCGGGAAGGTCGAAAGGAAAAACTGTTTTTT. It yields the protein CASSPREGRKEKLFF.

The V and J genes are TRBV7-2 and TRBJ2-5, with 10 nucleotides matching TRBD2. CDR1 and CDR2 from the germline V gene are SGHTA and FQGNSA. The CDR3 consists of 15 residues. V shed 5 bases and J 0 bases; nucleotides not matched to a gene: 3. The CDR3 sequence: CASSRTSGYQETQYF. The CDR3 region has the DNA TGTGCCAGCAGCCGGACTAGCGGTTACCAAGAGACCCAGTACTTC.

The chain is built from TRBV9 and TRBJ1-1; D possibly corresponds to TRBD1 (5 bases). The CDR3 length is 14 residues. V was trimmed by 2 bases and J by 5 bases, leaving 13 bases between them. Germline loops: CDR1 SGDLS, CDR2 YYNGEE. DNA for the CDR3: TGTGCCAGCAGCGTGTGGGGGGGTGGGACTGAAGCTTTCTTT. Translated, it gives CASSVWGGGTEAFF.

The chain has TRBV30 and TRBJ1-5, with a possible D match to TRBD1 (6 bases). Germline values: CDR1 GTSNPN, CDR2 SVGIG (reference sequence). V shed 1 base and J shed 7 bases, with 17 bases lying between them. CDR3 length: 15 residues. CDR3 loop: CAWSDRVGEGQPQHF. The CDR3 DNA reads as TGTGCCTGGAGTGACAGGGTGGGGGAGGGACAGCCCCAGCATTTT.

This clone has just one count. The CDR3 loop reads CASSLPGWGVSGFLSTEAFF. The CDR3 DNA follows: TGTGCCAGCAGCTTGCCTGGCTGGGGAGTAAGTGGTTTCCTTTCCACTGAAGCTTTCTTT. J is TRBJ1-1 and V is TRBV5-4; D is undetermined. The CDR3 extends over 20 amino acids. Trimming left V 1 base short and J 4 bases short, with 29 bases between. Germline lookup yields CDR1 SGHNT and CDR2 YYREEE (reference sequence).

This sequence joins TRBV7-2 and TRBJ2-2, with D maybe TRBD2 (6 bases). Germline CDR1 SGHTA, CDR2 FQGNSA. The V and J ends lost 8 bases and 1 base respectively, with 14 bases between them. The CDR3 contains 15 residues. Here the CDR3 DNA reads TGTGCCAGCGGACGGCGGGGATTGAACACCGGGGAGCTGTTTTTT. Its protein is CASGRRGLNTGELFF.

This chain connects TRBV27 to TRBJ1-1; D gene uncertain. CDR3 length: 14 residues. Looked up from germline, CDR1 is MNHEY and CDR2 is SMNVEV (reference sequence). V gave up 3 bases and J gave up 1 base, with 9 bases separating them. The CDR3 loop is CASSLRSSNTEAFF. The CDR3 DNA follows: TGTGCCAGCAGTTTGCGAAGCTCGAACACTGAAGCTTTCTTT.

Of note for this clone: This sample includes further DNA sequences coding for the same CDR3. The chain recombines TRBV10-3 with TRBJ2-7, with TRBD1 matching 10 bases. The CDR3 is 14 amino acids. V lost 9 bases and J lost 1; bases outside the gene matches: 6. CDR1 is ENHRY and CDR2 is SYGVKD in the germline V gene. The CDR3 loop reads CAINPGQGSYEQYF. The DNA of the CDR3 is TGTGCCATAAACCCGGGACAGGGGTCCTACGAGCAGTACTTC.

This chain joins TRBV5-1 and TRBJ2-7, with 13 nucleotides matching TRBD2. The CDR3 consists of 17 residues. CDR1 and CDR2 (germline): SGHRS, YFSETQ. The V segment lost 2 bases and the J segment 2 bases; nucleotides outside the gene matches: 7. CDR3 coding DNA: TGCGCCAGCAGCTTCTTACTAGCGGGGGGGAGTACCTACGAGCAGTACTTC. Amino acids: CASSFLLAGGSTYEQYF.

The chain is built from TRBV7-9 and TRBJ1-1; 9 bases line up with TRBD1. The CDR3 is made up of 14 amino acids. The ends lost 4 bases at V and 5 bases at J; junction bases unmatched: 5. Germline CDR1 reads SEHNR; CDR2 reads FQNEAQ (reference sequence). The CDR3 here is CASSSGQGRTEAFF. In nucleotides, the CDR3 is TGTGCCAGCAGCTCGGGACAGGGAAGGACTGAAGCTTTCTTT.

The table lists this clone with a few counts. The chain employs TRBV5-6 and TRBJ2-5; 12 bases map to TRBD2. The CDR3 extends over 15 amino acids. Per germline, CDR1 SGHDT and CDR2 YYEEEE. V lost 3 bases and J lost 1; bases outside the gene matches: 1. In DNA form, the CDR3 reads TGTGCCAGCAGCTCTAGCGGGGGGGCCCAAGAGACCCAGTACTTC. Translated, it gives CASSSSGGAQETQYF.

The CDR3 DNA follows: TGTGCCAGCAGCCGAGGGACAGTTCGCACCGGGGAGCTGTTTTTT. This codes for CASSRGTVRTGELFF. V is TRBV5-6 and J is TRBJ2-2; TRBD1 agrees at 7 bases. The V gene's germline CDR1 is SGHDT and CDR2 YYEEEE. Germline trimming cut 4 bases from V and 4 bases from J; bases unmatched to any gene: 7. The CDR3 has 15 amino acids. Full variable domain (rest looked up from reference TRBV5-6 and TRBJ2-2): DAGVTQSPTHLIKTRGQQVTLRCSPKSGHDTVSWYQQALGQGPQFIFQYYEEEERQRGNFPDRFSGHQFPNYSSELNVNALLLGDSALYLCASSRGTVRTGELFFGEGSRLTVL.

This clone was seen a handful of times. The V call is TRBV19, the J call TRBJ2-5, with 7 bases that match TRBD2. The CDR3 length is 13 residues. The trim removed 3 bases at V and 5 bases at J, leaving 3 bases unmatched. CDR1 and CDR2 from the germline V gene are LNHDA and SQIVND (reference sequence). The CDR3 here is CASSIKGGETQYF. Here the CDR3 DNA reads TGTGCCAGTAGTATTAAGGGAGGGGAGACCCAGTACTTC.

The J gene is TRBJ2-6, the V gene TRBV11-1, with TRBD1 matching 8 bases. V trimming: 4 bases; J trimming: 0 bases; junction bases outside the gene matches: 8. This CDR3 region has 18 residues. Germline CDR1 reads SGHAT; CDR2 reads FQDESV (reference sequence). CDR3 sequence reads: CASSSTARGRSGANVLTF. The CDR3 bases are TGTGCCAGCAGCTCCACTGCCAGGGGGCGCTCTGGGGCCAACGTCCTGACTTTC. Together with reference TRBV11-1 and TRBJ2-6, the CDR3 gives the full variable domain: EAEVAQSPRYKITEKSQAVAFWCDPISGHATLYWYRQILGQGPELLVQFQDESVVDDSQLPKDRFSAERLKGVDSTLKIQPAELGDSAMYLCASSSTARGRSGANVLTFGAGSRLTVL.

The chain couples TRBV6-4 to TRBJ1-6; D may be TRBD1 (5 bases). V lost 2 bases to trimming and J lost 7 bases, with 12 bases between them. This CDR3 has 15 residues. Germline-derived CDR1 and CDR2 are MRHNA and SNTAGT. The CDR3, as DNA: TGTGCCAGCAGTGACGGGGCCGGTAAAAATTCACCCCTCCACTTT. Residues: CASSDGAGKNSPLHF.

This clone appeared a single time. The rearrangement joins TRBV6-1 to TRBJ1-2, with D possibly TRBD1 on 5 matching bases. This CDR3 contains 13 residues. V lost 5 bases and J lost 5, with 12 bases in between. Germline V CDR1 and CDR2: MNHNS, SASEGT. Here the CDR3 reads CASSLTARYGYTF. CDR3 coding DNA: TGTGCCAGCAGTTTGACAGCCCGGTATGGCTACACCTTC.

This clone has only a few counts. The chain joins TRBV5-1 to TRBJ1-2; weak D call: TRBD1 (5 bases). CDR3 length equals 16 residues. CDR1 and CDR2 (germline): SGHRS, YFSETQ. Trimming removed 5 bases from V and 6 bases from J, with 23 bases in between. The CDR3 loop is CASREARGPYQDGYTF. For the CDR3, the DNA is TGCGCCAGCAGAGAGGCGCGGGGCCCCTATCAGGATGGCTACACCTTC.

This clone was seen just once. Germline and junction disagree at one end, which may indicate a read error. This chain connects TRBV7-7 to TRBJ2-6; D is unresolved. Germline CDR1 is SSHAT and CDR2 is FNYEAQ (reference sequence). This CDR3 is built from 14 residues. The CDR3 DNA is TGTGCTAGCAGCCGAGGCTCTGGGGCCAACGTCCTGACTTTC. Translating gives CASSRGSGANVLTF.

This clone has only a few counts. V is TRBV19 and J is TRBJ2-7; 7 bases map to TRBD1. Germline V lookup: CDR1 LNHDA, CDR2 SQIVND (reference sequence). Trimming at V came to 6 bases and at J to 4 bases, leaving 6 bases not matched to a gene. This CDR3 comprises 13 residues. In nucleotides, the CDR3 is TGTGCCAGTAGGTCTCCAGGGGGTTACGAGCAGTACTTC. It yields the protein CASRSPGGYEQYF.

This clone turned up a few times. J is TRBJ2-3 and V is TRBV2, with TRBD1 identical over 7 bases. The CDR3 has 17 amino acids. Germline CDR1 and CDR2: SNHLY and FYNNEI. V was clipped by 0 bases and J by 9 bases; unmatched bases: 15. CDR3 DNA: TGTGCCAGCAGTGAAGCACCAGGGGGTGCCCTGAGAGGGACGCAGTATTTT. Its translation: CASSEAPGGALRGTQYF.

V gene TRBV5-1 combines with J gene TRBJ1-4; D possibly corresponds to TRBD1 (5 bases). The V gene's germline CDR1 is SGHRS and CDR2 YFSETQ. The germline V and J ends were trimmed by 3 bases and 4 bases, with 13 bases remaining between them. The CDR3 runs 15 residues. Here the CDR3 DNA reads TGCGCCAGCAGCTGGGGCGGGGCAGATAATGAAAAACTGTTTTTT. Encoded protein: CASSWGGADNEKLFF.

The chain joins TRBV7-2 to TRBJ2-7; TRBD2 might be the D (5 bases). The V gene's germline CDR1 is SGHTA and CDR2 FQGNSA. Trimming removed 5 bases from V and 7 bases from J, with 18 bases in between. CDR3 length: 14 amino acids. The CDR3 sequence: CASSRGGSHREQYF. The CDR3 coding sequence is TGTGCCAGCAGCCGAGGTGGGAGTCACCGGGAGCAGTACTTC.

J is TRBJ2-2 and V is TRBV18; 8 positions agree with TRBD1. V lost 2 bases, J lost 7 bases, and 9 bases stayed unmatched. This CDR3 is 16 amino acids long. Germline V gives CDR1 KGHSH, CDR2 LQKENI. The CDR3 is CASSPLAGGLVGELFF. CDR3 bases: TGTGCCAGCTCACCATTGGCAGGGGGCCTTGTCGGGGAGCTGTTTTTT.

V is TRBV27 and J is TRBJ2-3; 7 bases are a match to TRBD1. V lost 6 bases to trimming and J lost 2 bases; unmatched junction nucleotides: 2. Germline CDR1 and CDR2: MNHEY and SMNVEV (reference sequence). The CDR3 runs 13 residues. CDR3 protein: CASRGQNTDTQYF. For the CDR3, the DNA is TGTGCCAGCAGGGGACAGAACACAGATACGCAGTATTTT.

In its sample, this clone was seen once. V and J are TRBV6-5 and TRBJ2-7; possibly TRBD2 for D (5 bases). V shed 0 bases and J shed 2 bases, with 8 bases lying between them. CDR1 is MNHEY and CDR2 is SVGAGI in the germline V gene. The CDR3 length is 14 residues. Here the CDR3 DNA reads TGTGCCAGCAGTTACTCGACGGGGACCTACGAGCAGTACTTC. Its translation is CASSYSTGTYEQYF.